One sample yielded the 27 T cell receptor beta chains listed below, sequenced in a study of cytomegalovirus exposure and HLA in healthy donors. Primers: 60 Vbeta forward and 13 Jbeta reverse. Measured with immunoSEQ multiplex PCR; TCRdb has only the in-frame clones, and not every one. The repertoire has tens of thousands of clones, approximately 80% of them found once; the top ten carry around 25%. The sequenced sample was PBMCs. These receptors all come from a woman aged 45-65 years in good health and CMV-seropositive.

The chain carries TRBV15 and TRBJ1-1, with D perhaps TRBD1 (5 bases). In germline, CDR1 is LNHNV, CDR2 YYDKDF (reference sequence). The CDR3 runs 16 residues. The V end was cut by 1 base, the J end by 1 base, with 13 bases between. This chain's CDR3 is CATSRAVGRGNTEAFF. CDR3 coding DNA: TGTGCCACCAGCAGAGCGGTAGGAAGGGGGAACACTGAAGCTTTCTTT.

The chain carries TRBV5-4 and TRBJ2-2; the D is unclear. The germline V gene has CDR1 SGHNT and CDR2 YYREEE (reference sequence). V lost 0 bases and J lost 4, with 4 bases in between. The CDR3 runs to 13 residues. The CDR3 loop reads CASSLAGTGELFF. DNA of the CDR3: TGTGCCAGCAGCTTGGCAGGCACCGGGGAGCTGTTTTTT.

J is TRBJ2-7 and V is TRBV10-3; unclear D gene. The germline gives CDR1 ENHRY, CDR2 SYGVKD. V lost 6 bases to trimming and J lost 3 bases, with 15 bases between them. CDR3 length equals 14 residues. CDR3 sequence: CAISEPSIGYEQYF. In DNA, the CDR3 is TGTGCCATCAGCGAACCTTCTATTGGCTACGAGCAGTACTTC.

The J gene is TRBJ2-3, the V gene TRBV29-1, with 8 nucleotides matching TRBD2. Per germline, CDR1 SQVTM and CDR2 ANQGSEA. Trimming removed 6 bases from V and 4 bases from J; junction bases left unmatched: 9. The CDR3 totals 14 residues. The CDR3 coding sequence is TGCAGCGTCCACACAGCGGGGGCATCAGATACGCAGTATTTT. It yields the protein CSVHTAGASDTQYF.

The rearrangement uses TRBV5-1 and TRBJ2-3, with 9 bases aligning to TRBD2. CDR1 SGHRS and CDR2 YFSETQ come from the germline V gene. CDR3 length: 14 amino acids. The junction had 6 bases not matched to a gene; V was cut back by 5 bases and J by 5 bases. The CDR3 sequence is CASSPAGGGDTQYF. CDR3 coding DNA: TGCGCCAGCAGTCCAGCGGGGGGCGGAGATACGCAGTATTTT.

The chain uses TRBV11-1 and TRBJ2-7, with 7 bases aligning to TRBD2. CDR3 size: 14 residues. Germline lookup yields CDR1 SGHAT and CDR2 FQDESV (reference sequence). With V trimmed by 5 bases and J by 6 bases, 10 bases remained unmatched. The CDR3 protein is CASSLTAGAAEQYV. In DNA, the CDR3 is TGTGCCAGCAGCCTCACGGCGGGAGCGGCCGAGCAGTACGTC.

The chain couples TRBV6-1 to TRBJ2-5; D may be TRBD1 (7 bases). The CDR3 extends over 13 amino acids. Looked up from germline, CDR1 is MNHNS and CDR2 is SASEGT. The V and J ends lost 6 bases and 3 bases respectively, with 11 bases between them. The CDR3 sequence is CASREGAKETQYF. In nucleotides, the CDR3 is TGTGCCAGCAGGGAGGGGGCAAAAGAGACCCAGTACTTC.

The chain combines TRBV2 with TRBJ2-7; a weak D match, TRBD2 (6 bases). The CDR3 length is 12 residues. The V gene lost 3 bases and the J gene lost 3 bases, with 6 bases spanning the gap. CDR1 and CDR2 from the germline V gene are SNHLY and FYNNEI. This chain's CDR3 is CASSEDYYEQYV. The CDR3 bases are TGTGCCAGCAGTGAGGACTACTACGAGCAGTACGTC.

This clone has more than one count but fewer than ten. The chain couples TRBV5-4 to TRBJ2-1; TRBD2 matches at 11 bases. V lost 0 bases and J lost 9; bases outside the gene matches: 2. Germline assignment: CDR1 SGHNT and CDR2 YYREEE (reference sequence). CDR3 length: 14 residues. Written as DNA, the CDR3 is TGTGCCAGCAGCTTGGTTGGACTAGCGGGTGAGCAGTTCTTC. As protein: CASSLVGLAGEQFF.

V gene TRBV4-2 combines with J gene TRBJ2-1, with D unresolved. The V gene's germline CDR1 is LGHNA and CDR2 YNFKEQ. Trimming took off 0 bases at V and 13 bases at J, with 10 bases between the two ends. This CDR3 spans 12 amino acids. The CDR3: CASSQDKRLQFF. The CDR3 DNA reads as TGTGCCAGCAGCCAAGACAAAAGACTTCAGTTCTTC.

The chain joins TRBV27 to TRBJ1-1; no clear D. CDR3 length: 14 residues. Germline values: CDR1 MNHEY, CDR2 SMNVEV (reference sequence). Trimming pared 3 bases from V and 2 bases from J, leaving 10 bases between. For the CDR3, the DNA is TGTGCCAGCAGTTTGCGGTTTGGAAACACTGAAGCTTTCTTT. Its translation: CASSLRFGNTEAFF.

The table lists this clone with a few counts. At one of its ends the junction is not consistent with the germline gene, which may arise from a read error. The genes are TRBV7-9 and TRBJ2-5; possibly TRBD2 for D (5 bases). Germline V lookup: CDR1 SEHNR, CDR2 FQNEAQ (reference sequence). The length of the CDR3 is 15 residues. The chain's CDR3 is CSSSWEGGRQETQYF. In DNA, the CDR3 is TGTTCCAGCAGCTGGGAAGGAGGCAGACAAGAGACCCAGTACTTC.

This clone was recorded a few times. The V and J genes are TRBV5-4 and TRBJ2-3, with a weak D call TRBD2 (6 bases). The CDR3 contains 18 residues. Germline V lookup: CDR1 SGHNT, CDR2 YYREEE (reference sequence). With 5 bases removed from V and 0 bases from J, the gap between germline ends came to 22 bases. The CDR3 spells CASRIAVSRPGSTDTQYF. In DNA, the CDR3 is TGTGCCAGCAGAATAGCGGTTTCCCGTCCGGGAAGCACAGATACGCAGTATTTT.

This chain joins TRBV6-5 and TRBJ2-5, with 7 bases that match TRBD1. V was pared by 3 bases and J by 2 bases, with 6 bases of the junction left unmatched. The CDR3 runs 15 residues. In germline, CDR1 is MNHEY, CDR2 SVGAGI. The CDR3 protein is CASSYIPGQQETQYF. CDR3 sequence (DNA): TGTGCCAGCAGTTATATTCCGGGACAGCAAGAGACCCAGTACTTC.

This sequence joins TRBV7-6 and TRBJ2-1; a weak D match, TRBD1 (6 bases). This CDR3 is 15 amino acids long. V shed 5 bases and J shed 6 bases, with 17 bases lying between them. From germline, CDR1 is SGHVS and CDR2 FNYEAQ. The CDR3 DNA reads as TGTGCCAGCAGCCAGGACAGTCAGTGGGGCAATGAGCAGTTCTTC. Translating it yields CASSQDSQWGNEQFF.

This chain joins TRBV5-6 and TRBJ2-5, with 7 bases identical to TRBD2. Germline V gives CDR1 SGHDT, CDR2 YYEEEE. J was trimmed by 9 bases and V by 2 bases; bases with no gene match: 10. This CDR3 is built from 14 residues. CDR3 nucleotides: TGTGCCAGCAGCTTCCCCGGACTAGGAAGCCCCCAGTACTTC. The encoded protein is CASSFPGLGSPQYF.

The chain recombines TRBV5-1 with TRBJ2-2; the match to TRBD1 covers 7 bases. V dropped 3 bases and J dropped 3; count of bases not matched to a gene: 2. Per germline, CDR1 SGHRS and CDR2 YFSETQ. The CDR3 loop spans 14 amino acids. This chain's CDR3 is CASSSTGDTGELFF. CDR3 in DNA: TGCGCCAGCAGCTCCACAGGGGACACCGGGGAGCTGTTTTTT. The full variable domain, its missing parts supplied by reference TRBV5-1 and TRBJ2-2, is KAGVTQTPRYLIKTRGQQVTLSCSPISGHRSVSWYQQTPGQGLQFLFEYFSETQRNKGNFPGRFSGRQFSNSRSEMNVSTLELGDSALYLCASSSTGDTGELFFGEGSRLTVL.

This chain's CDR3 is CASSSGPLGLASFEQYV. The CDR3 DNA follows: TGTGCCAGCAGCTCAGGGCCGCTAGGACTAGCGTCGTTTGAGCAGTACGTC. The rearrangement links TRBV7-2 to TRBJ2-7, with 9 bases identical to TRBD2. CDR1 SGHTA and CDR2 FQGNSA come from the germline V gene. The junction had 17 bases not matched to a gene; V was cut back by 4 bases and J by 7 bases. This CDR3 is 17 amino acids long.

The chain joins TRBV6-4 to TRBJ1-1; D unclear. V was cut by 0 bases and J by 1 base, with 6 bases left in between. CDR1 is MRHNA and CDR2 is SNTAGT in the germline V gene. CDR3 length equals 14 residues. This CDR3 reads CASSDSPGNTEAFF. Written as DNA, the CDR3 is TGTGCCAGCAGTGACTCCCCAGGGAACACTGAAGCTTTCTTT.

The chain is built from TRBV5-1 and TRBJ2-1, with 8 bases lining up with TRBD2. The CDR3 sequence is 17 residues long. CDR1 SGHRS and CDR2 YFSETQ come from the germline V gene. The trim removed 4 bases at V and 9 bases at J, leaving 18 bases unmatched. The CDR3 bases are TGCGCCAGCAGCCTCTTTGTCGGGAGGGGAGGAATTCGTGAGCAGTTCTTC. This gives the protein CASSLFVGRGGIREQFF.

This chain joins TRBV6-1 and TRBJ2-7; 10 nucleotides match TRBD1. The CDR3 contains 15 residues. V was pared by 2 bases and J by 7 bases, with 8 bases of the junction left unmatched. Per the germline V gene, CDR1 is MNHNS and CDR2 is SASEGT. Here the CDR3 reads CASSERTGGRVEQYV. In DNA, the CDR3 is TGTGCCAGCAGTGAACGGACAGGGGGAAGGGTTGAGCAGTACGTC.

This clone was seen a handful of times. The genes are TRBV11-3 and TRBJ2-1; the D gene is possibly TRBD1 (5 bases). Deletions cut 6 bases from V and 10 bases from J, with 13 bases between. Germline V CDR1 and CDR2: SGHNT, YENEEA. CDR3 length equals 12 residues. Here the CDR3 DNA reads TGTGCCAGCAGACTAAACCAGGGAGAGCAGTTCTTC. Protein: CASRLNQGEQFF. Full variable domain (outside the CDR3, taken from reference TRBV11-3 and TRBJ2-1): EAGVVQSPRYKIIEKKQPVAFWCNPISGHNTLYWYLQNLGQGPELLIRYENEEAVDDSQLPKDRFSAERLKGVDSTLKIQPAELGDSAVYLCASRLNQGEQFFGPGTRLTVL.

This clone occurred a few times. The rearrangement uses TRBV10-3 and TRBJ2-5; 11 bases agree with TRBD2. V lost 6 bases to trimming and J lost 5 bases; unmatched junction nucleotides: 11. The CDR3 runs 16 residues. Germline V lookup: CDR1 ENHRY, CDR2 SYGVKD. CDR3 protein: CAIRYGASGGHETQYF. The DNA for the CDR3 is TGTGCCATCAGATACGGGGCTAGCGGGGGGCACGAGACCCAGTACTTC.

The genes are TRBV27 and TRBJ2-1; D gene ambiguous. Germline-derived CDR1 and CDR2 are MNHEY and SMNVEV (reference sequence). The CDR3 has 14 amino acids. Trimming took off 11 bases at V and 5 bases at J, with 19 bases between the two ends. CDR3 sequence: CAGGFPGFNNEQFF. The CDR3, as DNA: TGTGCCGGCGGCTTTCCCGGGTTCAACAATGAGCAGTTCTTC.

The J gene is TRBJ2-1, the V gene TRBV5-1, with 7 bases matching TRBD2. Trimming cost V 5 bases and J 8 bases; bases outside gene matches: 13. The CDR3 extends over 15 amino acids. CDR1 and CDR2 (germline): SGHRS, YFSETQ. CDR3 sequence: CASRLSGVQVDEQFF. The CDR3 DNA is TGCGCCAGCAGACTAAGCGGGGTACAAGTGGATGAGCAGTTCTTC.

This rearrangement joins TRBV6-5 to TRBJ1-3; TRBD1 is a possible D gene (5 bases). The CDR3 spans 15 residues. Per germline, CDR1 MNHEY and CDR2 SVGAGI. V was pared by 2 bases and J by 0 bases, with 8 bases between. The CDR3 loop reads CASSYGGSSGNTIYF. CDR3 nucleotide sequence: TGTGCCAGCAGTTACGGGGGGAGCTCTGGAAACACCATATATTTT.

The rearrangement uses TRBV7-9 and TRBJ1-2; D remains unclear. The CDR3 sequence is 14 residues long. Germline-derived CDR1 and CDR2 are SEHNR and FQNEAQ (reference sequence). Trimming took 5 bases from V and 4 from J, leaving 14 bases between them. CDR3: CASSPGGLFYGYTF. As DNA, the CDR3 is TGTGCCAGCAGCCCCGGAGGGTTGTTCTATGGCTACACCTTC.